The 17 T cell receptor beta chains presented below share a single source sample, sequenced in a study of siplizumab effects on memory and regulatory T cells. Assay: immunoSEQ multiplex PCR; the TCRdb copy retains only in-frame clones and omits some. The sample consists of around 87,000 clones, 70% to 90% of them appearing once. The sample was CD4+ T cells sorted from blood. These receptors were taken from a human donor in good health.

This clone was found once. The V call is TRBV6-5, the J call TRBJ2-5, with 8 bases that match TRBD1. Trimming removed 5 bases from V and 1 base from J; junction bases left unmatched: 3. Looked up from germline, CDR1 is MNHEY and CDR2 is SVGAGI. The CDR3 runs 14 residues. CDR3 in amino acids: CASSTGQVQETQYF. The CDR3 DNA reads as TGTGCCAGCAGTACGGGACAGGTCCAAGAGACCCAGTACTTC.

The V gene is TRBV29-1, the J gene TRBJ1-2; TRBD1 agrees at 10 bases. Trimming at V came to 7 bases and at J to 4 bases, leaving 9 bases not matched to a gene. CDR3 size: 14 residues. CDR1 and CDR2 (germline): SQVTM, ANQGSEA. For the CDR3, the DNA is TGCAGCGCAAAAAGCGGGACAGGGGCCTATGGCTACACCTTC. This sequence encodes CSAKSGTGAYGYTF.

The J gene is TRBJ1-1, the V gene TRBV28; TRBD1 matches at 7 bases. This CDR3 is 15 amino acids long. After removal of 4 bases from V and 5 bases from J, the junction contained 10 bases not matched to a gene. CDR1 is MDHEN and CDR2 is SYDVKM in the germline V gene. For the CDR3, the DNA is TGTGCCAGCAGTTCCCCGTTGGGACAGCCAACTGAAGCTTTCTTT. Protein product: CASSSPLGQPTEAFF. The full variable domain, with the rest looked up from reference TRBV28 and TRBJ1-1, is DVKVTQSSRYLVKRTGEKVFLECVQDMDHENMFWYRQDPGLGLRLIYFSYDVKMKEKGDIPEGYSVSREKKERFSLILESASTNQTSMYLCASSSPLGQPTEAFFGQGTRLTVV.

The chain has TRBV6-5 and TRBJ1-4, with D perhaps matching TRBD1 (6 bases). This CDR3 contains 13 residues. Trimming pared 6 bases from V and 6 bases from J, leaving 11 bases between. Germline values: CDR1 MNHEY, CDR2 SVGAGI. CDR3 nucleotides: TGTGCCAGCAGGCCACAGGGAGATGAAAAACTGTTTTTT. Amino acid sequence: CASRPQGDEKLFF.

J is TRBJ2-7 and V is TRBV18; the D gene is possibly TRBD2 (6 bases). CDR1 is KGHSH and CDR2 is LQKENI in the germline V gene. V was trimmed by 4 bases and J by 0 bases, leaving 13 bases between them. The CDR3 extends over 15 amino acids. CDR3 amino acids: CASSLVREPSYEQYF. In DNA form, the CDR3 reads TGTGCCAGCTCACTGGTCCGGGAGCCCTCCTACGAGCAGTACTTC.

This rearrangement joins TRBV14 to TRBJ2-1; D might be TRBD1 (5 bases). V gave up 1 base and J gave up 7 bases, with 14 bases separating them. The germline CDR1 and CDR2 sequences are SGHDN and FVKESK. The CDR3 contains 15 residues. CDR3 sequence: CASSQAGASGNEQFF. DNA for the CDR3: TGTGCCAGCAGCCAAGCTGGGGCTAGTGGGAATGAGCAGTTCTTC. Supplemented by reference TRBV14 and TRBJ2-1, the full variable domain reads EAGVTQFPSHSVIEKGQTVTLRCDPISGHDNLYWYRRVMGKEIKFLLHFVKESKQDESGMPNNRFLAERTGGTYSTLKVQPAELEDSGVYFCASSQAGASGNEQFFGPGTRLTVL.

On this clone: The junction departs from the called germline gene at one end, perhaps through a read error. This sequence joins TRBV18 and TRBJ1-1; D not certain. The germline gives CDR1 KGHSH, CDR2 LQKENI. The CDR3 covers 12 residues. CDR3 DNA sequence: TGTGCCAGCTCACCACTTAACAGTGAAGCTTTCTTT. Protein sequence: CASSPLNSEAFF.

This chain joins TRBV30 and TRBJ1-2; tentatively, D is TRBD1 (5 bases). Germline assignment: CDR1 GTSNPN and CDR2 SVGIG (reference sequence). The CDR3 is 13 amino acids. Trimming took 2 bases from V and 4 from J, leaving 11 bases between them. This CDR3 reads CAWSTQGAYGYTF. CDR3 bases: TGTGCCTGGAGTACCCAGGGTGCCTATGGCTACACCTTC.

The chain employs TRBV6-5 and TRBJ1-2; weak D call: TRBD1 (5 bases). Germline V gene lookup returns CDR1 MNHEY and CDR2 SVGAGI. The V end was cut by 4 bases, the J end by 8 bases, with 14 bases between. The CDR3 loop spans 13 amino acids. CDR3 DNA sequence: TGTGCCAGCAGTTCAACAGGTTTCAGGGGCTACACCTTC. Its protein is CASSSTGFRGYTF.

V usage is TRBV18 and J usage is TRBJ2-2; the match to TRBD2 covers 12 bases. From germline, CDR1 is KGHSH and CDR2 LQKENI. Trimming at V came to 2 bases and at J to 5 bases, leaving 0 bases not matched to a gene. This CDR3 is built from 15 residues. The DNA for the CDR3 is TGTGCCAGCTCACCAGGACTAGCGGGAACCGGGGAGCTGTTTTTT. As protein: CASSPGLAGTGELFF.

In DNA, the CDR3 is TGCGCCAGCACCCGCTTTATAGCTCTTGAGACCCAGTACTTC. It is translated as CASTRFIALETQYF. This rearrangement joins TRBV10-2 to TRBJ2-5; D call uncertain. The CDR3 contains 14 residues. CDR1 and CDR2 (germline): WSHSY, SAAADI. The V and J ends lost 7 bases and 5 bases respectively, with 17 bases between them.

A few counts support this clone. The chain joins TRBV29-1 to TRBJ1-1; D possibly corresponds to TRBD1 (5 bases). The CDR3 has 12 residues. Germline V gene data show CDR1 as SQVTM and CDR2 as ANQGSEA. V lost 6 bases and J 5 bases, leaving 13 bases between the germline ends. CDR3 region: CSVPGRRTEAFF. The CDR3 coding sequence is TGCAGCGTGCCAGGGAGAAGGACTGAAGCTTTCTTT.

The chain carries TRBV19 and TRBJ1-4, with a weak D call TRBD1 (5 bases). Germline CDR1 is LNHDA and CDR2 is SQIVND (reference sequence). This CDR3 is built from 13 residues. V was clipped by 4 bases and J by 11 bases, with 14 bases between them. CDR3 bases: TGTGCCAGTAGTACCCGGGACCTCCGCAAACTGTTTTTT. It yields the protein CASSTRDLRKLFF.

The V call is TRBV9, the J call TRBJ1-5; 8 positions agree with TRBD1. Germline V gene lookup returns CDR1 SGDLS and CDR2 YYNGEE. The CDR3 is 15 residues long. V shed 2 bases, J shed 4 bases, and the junction held 5 bases outside the gene matches. CDR3: CASSVGQGKNQPQHF. DNA for the CDR3: TGTGCCAGCAGCGTCGGACAGGGAAAGAATCAGCCCCAGCATTTT. The variable domain in full, completed from reference TRBV9 and TRBJ1-5, reads DSGVTQTPKHLITATGQRVTLRCSPRSGDLSVYWYQQSLDQGLQFLIQYYNGEERAKGNILERFSAQQFPDLHSELNLSSLELGDSALYFCASSVGQGKNQPQHFGDGTRLSIL.

The chain uses TRBV6-6 and TRBJ2-7; 10 nucleotides line up with TRBD1. V shed 7 bases, J shed 4 bases, and the junction held 4 bases outside the gene matches. Germline-derived CDR1 and CDR2 are MNHNY and SVGAGI (reference sequence). This CDR3 has 13 amino acids. CDR3 DNA: TGTGCCAGCAAACGGACAGGGGGATACGAGCAGTACTTC. It codes for CASKRTGGYEQYF.

This clone was counted once. This sequence joins TRBV19 and TRBJ1-4, with D maybe TRBD1 (5 bases). The ends were cut back, 2 bases at V and 4 bases at J, with 8 bases in the middle. The germline CDR1 and CDR2 sequences are LNHDA and SQIVND (reference sequence). CDR3 length: 14 residues. The DNA for the CDR3 is TGTGCCAGTAGTATACAAGGGGATAATGAAAAACTGTTTTTT. It encodes CASSIQGDNEKLFF.

The chain couples TRBV4-2 to TRBJ2-7; 11 positions agree with TRBD2. The CDR3 runs to 16 residues. Germline assignment: CDR1 LGHNA and CDR2 YNFKEQ. V lost 1 base and J lost 5; bases outside the gene matches: 7. The CDR3 DNA reads as TGTGCCAGCAGCCAAGCGACTAGCGGGAATATCGACGAGCAGTACTTC. Its protein is CASSQATSGNIDEQYF.